This T cell receptor (beta chain) was sequenced for a study of tumor-infiltrating lymphocytes in oesophageal squamous cell carcinoma. TCRdb redid the calling of the PCR reads with MiXCR, one entry per CDR3 protein. The table shows 15,000 to 20,000 distinct CDR3 sequences, with around 40% occurring only once. CDR1 MNHEY and CDR2 SVGAGI come from the germline V gene. CDR3 size: 16 residues. The ends lost 5 bases at V and 2 bases at J; junction bases unmatched: 9. This TCR was sampled from a female donor with esophageal squamous cell carcinoma. The J gene is TRBJ2-7, the V gene TRBV6-5; 10 bases align to TRBD1. Sample: blood. The CDR3 DNA sequence: TGTGCCAGCAGTGTGACCGGGACAGGGGCTACCTACGAGCAGTACTTC. Translation gives CASSVTGTGATYEQYF.